These 11 T cell receptor beta chains came from one sample sequenced in a study of blood T cells in healthy people across ages (dated by TCRdb to between 2015 and 2017). To prepare the library, 5' RACE was applied. Instrument used: Illumina HiSeq 2500. The second PCR ran for roughly 7 to 11 cycles and used a J-beta primer mix along with a sample-barcoded 5' primer. TCRdb cleaned the public reads at Q25 with fastp, built clones with MiXCR and kept in-frame beta chains. Under each unique CDR3 protein, matching rows form one entry showing the most common genes and DNA. Across this sample there are 700,000 to 950,000 distinct CDR3 sequences, with about 42% seen only once. 20% to 25% of the sample lies in the top ten. The sequenced sample consisted of blood. Every receptor here comes from a woman in her sixties or seventies in good health.

This clonotype was seen many times. The chain combines TRBV7-2 with TRBJ2-1, with TRBD2 matching over 13 bases. The CDR3 is made up of 15 amino acids. V lost 4 bases, J lost 7 bases, and 4 bases stayed unmatched. Germline CDR1 is SGHTA and CDR2 is FQGNSA. For the CDR3, the DNA is TGTGCCAGCAGCTCCCGGACTAGCGGGAGAAATGAGCAGTTCTTC. Translating gives CASSSRTSGRNEQFF. The full variable domain, rest sourced from reference TRBV7-2 and TRBJ2-1, is GAGVSQSPSNKVTEKGKDVELRCDPISGHTALYWYRQSLGQGLEFLIYFQGNSAPDKSGLPSDRFSAERTGGSVSTLTIQRTQQEDSAVYLCASSSRTSGRNEQFFGPGTRLTVL.

V and J are TRBV20-1 and TRBJ2-5, with 9 bases fitting TRBD2. The J call may be incorrect, as the DNA end agrees better with TRBJ2-7. The germline CDR1 and CDR2 sequences are DFQATT and SNEGSKA (reference sequence). The CDR3 totals 13 residues. The DNA of the CDR3 is TGCAGTGCCTTAGCGGGAGAAACCGACGAGCAGTACTTC. Translation gives CSALAGETDEQYF.

This clonotype came up once. This chain joins TRBV12-3 or TRBV12-4 and TRBJ1-1; 7 bases are a match to TRBD1. Losses at the gene ends were 7 bases for V and 0 bases for J; bases not matched to a gene: 5. This CDR3 has 14 residues. CDR3 loop: CASTLTGMNTEAFF. Written as DNA, the CDR3 is TGTGCCAGCACCCTGACAGGGATGAACACTGAAGCTTTCTTT.

This chain connects TRBV7-6 to TRBJ2-6; D could derive from TRBD1 or TRBD2 (5 bases each). Germline CDR1 reads SGHVS; CDR2 reads FNYEAQ. The V and J ends lost 0 bases and 0 bases respectively, with 12 bases between them. The CDR3 is made up of 18 amino acids. As DNA, the CDR3 is TGTGCCAGCAGCTTAGCGTATGGGGGAAACTCTGGGGCCAACGTCCTGACTTTC. It is translated as CASSLAYGGNSGANVLTF.

This sequence joins TRBV20-1 and TRBJ2-5, with D perhaps matching TRBD2 (5 bases). The DNA end is more similar to TRBJ2-7, so the J call may be wrong. This CDR3 has 15 amino acids. Germline V gene data show CDR1 as DFQATT and CDR2 as SNEGSKA (reference sequence). CDR3 in DNA: TGCAGTGCTAGAGATTCGGGGTTGGTCATTCTCGAGCAGTACTTC. It is translated as CSARDSGLVILEQYF.

V usage is TRBV6-2 or TRBV6-3 and J usage is TRBJ1-1, with D possibly being TRBD1 (5 bases). Germline CDR1 and CDR2: MNHEY and SVGEGT. The CDR3 length is 14 residues. V was shortened by 3 bases and J by 1 base, with 9 bases between the two germline ends. CDR3 in DNA: TGTGCCAGCAGTTATATGGGGGGGAACACTGAAGCTTTCTTT. Translating gives CASSYMGGNTEAFF.

The chain couples TRBV6-1 to TRBJ1-5, with D perhaps TRBD1 (6 bases). The CDR3 has 16 amino acids. CDR1 is MNHNS and CDR2 is SASEGT in the germline V gene. V lost 5 bases, J lost 1 base, and 15 bases lay in between. The CDR3 sequence: CASSRADSGSNQPQHF. CDR3 in DNA: TGTGCCAGCAGTCGAGCGGACAGCGGGAGCAATCAGCCCCAGCATTTT.

A few counts support this clonotype. The chain joins TRBV28 to TRBJ2-1, with a possible D match to TRBD2 (6 bases). Germline loops: CDR1 MDHEN, CDR2 SYDVKM. The CDR3 totals 14 residues. Between the trimmed V and J ends, which lost 1 base and 8 bases, there was a span of 12 bases. The CDR3 sequence: CASSLSRGGHEQFF. CDR3 DNA sequence: TGTGCCAGCAGTTTATCCCGGGGAGGACATGAGCAGTTCTTC.

The count of this clonotype is one. The genes are TRBV19 and TRBJ1-5; D may be TRBD1 (6 bases). The CDR3 length is 14 residues. Trimming left V 7 bases short and J 6 bases short, with 16 bases between. The germline CDR1 and CDR2 sequences are LNHDA and SQIVND (reference sequence). CDR3 loop: CASNLGQTIQPQHF. DNA for the CDR3: TGTGCCAGTAACCTAGGACAGACTATTCAGCCCCAGCATTTT.

The chain recombines TRBV7-2 with TRBJ2-7; D call uncertain. V dropped 6 bases and J dropped 1 base, with 13 bases sitting between them. There are 14 residues in the CDR3. Germline CDR1 reads SGHTA; CDR2 reads FQGNSA. DNA for the CDR3: TGTGCCAGCAGGCCAATTATTAGGTCCTACGAGCAGTACTTC. Its translation: CASRPIIRSYEQYF.

This clonotype was picked up a small number of times. The genes are TRBV20-1 and TRBJ2-5; 11 positions agree with TRBD2. Losses at the gene ends were 7 bases for V and 5 bases for J; bases not matched to a gene: 9. Germline lookup yields CDR1 DFQATT and CDR2 SNEGSKA (reference sequence). The CDR3 consists of 14 residues. Here the CDR3 reads CSGYLAGGWETQYF. Here the CDR3 DNA reads TGCAGTGGATACCTAGCGGGGGGTTGGGAGACCCAGTACTTC.